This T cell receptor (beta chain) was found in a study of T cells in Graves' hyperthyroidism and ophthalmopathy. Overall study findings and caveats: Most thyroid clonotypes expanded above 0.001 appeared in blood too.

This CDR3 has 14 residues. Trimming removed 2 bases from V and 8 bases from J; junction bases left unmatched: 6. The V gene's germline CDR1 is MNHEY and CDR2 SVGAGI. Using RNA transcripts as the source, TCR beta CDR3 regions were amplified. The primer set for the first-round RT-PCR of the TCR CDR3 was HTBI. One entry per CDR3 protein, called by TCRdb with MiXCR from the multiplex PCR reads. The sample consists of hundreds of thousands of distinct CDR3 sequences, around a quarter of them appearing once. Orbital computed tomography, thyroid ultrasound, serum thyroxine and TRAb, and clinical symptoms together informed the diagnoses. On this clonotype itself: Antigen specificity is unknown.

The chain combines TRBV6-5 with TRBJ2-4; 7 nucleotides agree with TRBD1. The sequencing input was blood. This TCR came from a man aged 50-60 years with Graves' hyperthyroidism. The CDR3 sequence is CASSYAVDRDIQYF. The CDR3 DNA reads TGTGCCAGCAGTTACGCGGTAGACAGGGACATTCAGTACTTC.